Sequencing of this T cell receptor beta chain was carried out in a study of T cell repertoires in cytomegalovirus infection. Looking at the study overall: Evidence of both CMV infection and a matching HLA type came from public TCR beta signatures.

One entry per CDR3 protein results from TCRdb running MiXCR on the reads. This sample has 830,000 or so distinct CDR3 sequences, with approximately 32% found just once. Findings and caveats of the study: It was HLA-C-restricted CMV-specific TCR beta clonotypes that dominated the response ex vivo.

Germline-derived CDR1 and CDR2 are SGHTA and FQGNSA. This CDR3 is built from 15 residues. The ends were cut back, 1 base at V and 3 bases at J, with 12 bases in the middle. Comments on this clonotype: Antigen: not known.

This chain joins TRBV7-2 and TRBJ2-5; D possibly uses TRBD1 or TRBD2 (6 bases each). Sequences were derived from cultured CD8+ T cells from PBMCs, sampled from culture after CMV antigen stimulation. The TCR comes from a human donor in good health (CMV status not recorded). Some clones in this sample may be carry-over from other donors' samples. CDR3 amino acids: CASSLGGAIKETQYF. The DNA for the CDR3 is TGTGCCAGCAGCTTAGGGGGGGCAATTAAAGAGACCCAGTACTTC.